What follows is one TCR beta chain and its context. Its cognate antigen is unknown. Quantitative 5'-RACE with molecular barcodes was used to make the TCR beta libraries. From the 5' RACE reads, TCRdb called clonotypes with MiXCR, one entry per CDR3 protein. The table lists around 540,000 distinct CDR3 sequences, about 13% of them singletons. The data stem from a study of CD8 T cells in ankylosing spondylitis. The study, taken as a whole, reports: Several highly homologous variants made up a TCR beta motif, and this motif appeared characteristic of ankylosing spondylitis blood. Clones tied to disease were said to be significantly enriched in matched ankylosing spondylitis synovial fluid. Peripheral blood samples showed relatively rare disease-linked clones, and these clones were CD8+.

Germline-derived CDR1 and CDR2 are SGHVS and FQNEAQ. Unmatched junction bases numbered 5, after V lost 3 bases and J lost 1 base. CDR3 length equals 15 residues. The receptor's source is a male donor with ankylosing spondylitis. The chain is built from TRBV7-8 and TRBJ1-1, with 7 bases identical to TRBD1. The sample consisted of blood, either unsorted or a sorted T cell fraction (not recorded which). CDR3 sequence (DNA): TGTGCCAGCAGCTTGGGGACAGTGAAGAACACTGAAGCTTTCTTT. Translating gives CASSLGTVKNTEAFF.